The entry below gives a single T cell receptor beta chain sequence along with its context. What it recognizes is unknown. This sample's treatment: some 19 received Ad26.COV2.S at low or high dose, single or two shots; roughly five received placebo; per-sample allocation not given. Sampling occurred on day 63 after the first vaccine or placebo injection. V dropped 6 bases and J dropped 3 bases, with 15 bases sitting between them. Germline CDR1 is MNHEY and CDR2 is SVGAGI. The CDR3 totals 15 residues. This sample is drawn from a study of Ad26.COV2.S vaccination and SARS-CoV-2 variants. Study-wide points: Vaccinees reportedly had broad spike-specific CD8+ and CD4+ T cell responses. Researchers cautioned that TCR breadth and depth analyses may have underestimated total T cell responses.

TCRdb keeps only in-frame clones here, not all; method: immunoSEQ multiplex PCR. Found here are some 340,000 clones, about 82% of them singletons; the top ten hold 1.5% to 2%. This TCR was sampled from a person aged 18-65 years who received the Ad26.COV2.S COVID-19 vaccine or a placebo. The source was peripheral blood, collected in a trial of Ad26.COV2.S vaccine versus placebo. The chain combines TRBV6-5 with TRBJ1-3; D perhaps matches TRBD1 (6 bases). Here the CDR3 DNA reads TGTGCCAGCAGGGCCGACAGGTCGGTTGGAAACACCATATATTTT. Encoded protein: CASRADRSVGNTIYF.